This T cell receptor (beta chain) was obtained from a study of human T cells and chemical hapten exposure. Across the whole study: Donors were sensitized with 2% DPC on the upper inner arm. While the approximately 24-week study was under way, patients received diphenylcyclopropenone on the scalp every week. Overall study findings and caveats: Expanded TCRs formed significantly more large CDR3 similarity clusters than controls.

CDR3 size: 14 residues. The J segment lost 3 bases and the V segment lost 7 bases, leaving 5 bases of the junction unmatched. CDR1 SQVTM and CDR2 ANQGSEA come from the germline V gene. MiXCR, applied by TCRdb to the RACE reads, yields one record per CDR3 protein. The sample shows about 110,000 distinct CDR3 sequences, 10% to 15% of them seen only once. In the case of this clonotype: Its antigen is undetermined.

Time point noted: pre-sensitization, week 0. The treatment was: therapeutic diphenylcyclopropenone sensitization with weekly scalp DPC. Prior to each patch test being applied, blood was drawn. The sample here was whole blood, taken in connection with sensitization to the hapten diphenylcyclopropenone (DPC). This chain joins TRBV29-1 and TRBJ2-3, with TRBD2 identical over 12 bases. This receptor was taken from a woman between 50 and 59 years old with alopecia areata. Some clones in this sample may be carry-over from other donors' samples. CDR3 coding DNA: TGCAGCGCCGCGACTAGCGGGAGAACAGATACGCAGTATTTT. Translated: CSAATSGRTDTQYF.